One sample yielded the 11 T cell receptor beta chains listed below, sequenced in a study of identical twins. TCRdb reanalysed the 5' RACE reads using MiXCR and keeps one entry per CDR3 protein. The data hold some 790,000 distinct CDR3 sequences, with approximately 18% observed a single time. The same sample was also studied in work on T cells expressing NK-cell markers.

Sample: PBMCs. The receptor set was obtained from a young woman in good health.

For the CDR3, the DNA is TGTGCCAGTCCTCCGGACGGGAGAGGCACCGGGGAGCTGTTTTTT. The encoded protein is CASPPDGRGTGELFF. The chain combines TRBV21-1 with TRBJ2-2; the D call TRBD1 from the table was never checked on the DNA. TRBV21-1 is classified as a pseudogene. This CDR3 comprises 15 residues.

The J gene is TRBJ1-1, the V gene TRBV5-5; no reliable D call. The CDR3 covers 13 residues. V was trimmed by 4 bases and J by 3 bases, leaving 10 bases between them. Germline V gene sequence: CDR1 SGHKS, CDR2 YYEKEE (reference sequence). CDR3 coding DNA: TGTGCCAGCAGCAAGGGAGGGTACACTGAAGCTTTCTTT. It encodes CASSKGGYTEAFF.

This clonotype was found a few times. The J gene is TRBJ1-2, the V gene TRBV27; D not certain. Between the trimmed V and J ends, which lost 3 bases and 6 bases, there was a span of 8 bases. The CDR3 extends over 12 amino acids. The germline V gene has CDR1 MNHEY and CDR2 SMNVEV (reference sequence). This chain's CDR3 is CASSFPGDGYTF. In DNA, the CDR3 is TGTGCCAGCAGTTTTCCAGGCGATGGCTACACCTTC.

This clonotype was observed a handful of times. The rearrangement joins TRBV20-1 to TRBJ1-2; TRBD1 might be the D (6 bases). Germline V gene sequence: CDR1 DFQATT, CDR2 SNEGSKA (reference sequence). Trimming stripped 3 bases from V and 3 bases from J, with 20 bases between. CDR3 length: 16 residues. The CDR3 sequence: CSASPGPDRIYYGYTF. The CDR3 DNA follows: TGCAGTGCTAGTCCGGGACCGGACAGAATTTACTATGGCTACACCTTC.

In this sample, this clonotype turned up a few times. CDR3 DNA sequence: TGTGCTAGTGGTTTGTGGCAGGTGGCGAACACCGGGGAGCTGTTTTTT. Its translation is CASGLWQVANTGELFF. The chain carries TRBV12-5 and TRBJ2-2; D gene unclear. This CDR3 spans 16 amino acids. CDR1 is LGHNT and CDR2 is FRNRAP in the germline V gene. V was trimmed by 2 bases and J by 0 bases, leaving 10 bases between them.

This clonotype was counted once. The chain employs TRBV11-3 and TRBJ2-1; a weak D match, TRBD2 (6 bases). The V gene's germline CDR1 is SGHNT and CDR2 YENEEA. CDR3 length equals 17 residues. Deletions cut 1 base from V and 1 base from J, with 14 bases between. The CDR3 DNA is TGTGCCAGCAGCTTAGCCCCGGGACTCCTTTCCTACAATGAGCAGTTCTTC. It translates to CASSLAPGLLSYNEQFF. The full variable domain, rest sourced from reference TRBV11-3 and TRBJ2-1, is EAGVVQSPRYKIIEKKQPVAFWCNPISGHNTLYWYLQNLGQGPELLIRYENEEAVDDSQLPKDRFSAERLKGVDSTLKIQPAELGDSAVYLCASSLAPGLLSYNEQFFGPGTRLTVL.

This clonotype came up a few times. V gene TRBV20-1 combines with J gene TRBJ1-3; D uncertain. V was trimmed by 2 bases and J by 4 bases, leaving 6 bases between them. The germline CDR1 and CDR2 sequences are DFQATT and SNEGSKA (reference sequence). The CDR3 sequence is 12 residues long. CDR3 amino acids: CSARQVGNTIYF. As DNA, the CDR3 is TGCAGTGCTAGACAAGTAGGAAACACCATATATTTT.

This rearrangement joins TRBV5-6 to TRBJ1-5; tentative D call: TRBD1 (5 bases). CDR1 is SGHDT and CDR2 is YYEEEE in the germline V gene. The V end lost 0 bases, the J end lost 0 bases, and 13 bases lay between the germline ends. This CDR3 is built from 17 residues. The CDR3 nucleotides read TGTGCCAGCAGCTTGGGACTGACAGAGATTAGCAATCAGCCCCAGCATTTT. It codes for CASSLGLTEISNQPQHF. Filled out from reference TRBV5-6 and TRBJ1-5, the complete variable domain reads DAGVTQSPTHLIKTRGQQVTLRCSPKSGHDTVSWYQQALGQGPQFIFQYYEEEERQRGNFPDRFSGHQFPNYSSELNVNALLLGDSALYLCASSLGLTEISNQPQHFGDGTRLSIL.

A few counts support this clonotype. CDR3 nucleotides: TGCAGCGTTGTCGCCGAGCTACGTGACGAGCAGTACTTC. It translates to CSVVAELRDEQYF. This rearrangement joins TRBV29-1 to TRBJ2-7; no definite D call. The V and J ends lost 4 bases and 5 bases respectively, with 15 bases between them. This CDR3 is built from 13 residues. In germline, CDR1 is SQVTM, CDR2 ANQGSEA.

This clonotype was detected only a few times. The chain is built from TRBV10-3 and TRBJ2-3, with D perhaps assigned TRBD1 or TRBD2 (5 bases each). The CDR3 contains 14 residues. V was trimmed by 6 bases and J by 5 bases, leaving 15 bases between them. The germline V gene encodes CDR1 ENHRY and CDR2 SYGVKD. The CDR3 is CAIRRDGGGDTQYF. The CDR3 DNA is TGTGCCATCAGGAGGGACGGAGGTGGAGATACGCAGTATTTT.

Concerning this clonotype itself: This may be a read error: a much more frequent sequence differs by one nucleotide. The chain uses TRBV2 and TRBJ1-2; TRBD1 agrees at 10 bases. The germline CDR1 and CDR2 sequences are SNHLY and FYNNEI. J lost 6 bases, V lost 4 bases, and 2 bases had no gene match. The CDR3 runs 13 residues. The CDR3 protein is CASSGQGADGYTF. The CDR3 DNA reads TGTGCCAGCAGTGGACAGGGGGCGGATGGCTACACCTTC.